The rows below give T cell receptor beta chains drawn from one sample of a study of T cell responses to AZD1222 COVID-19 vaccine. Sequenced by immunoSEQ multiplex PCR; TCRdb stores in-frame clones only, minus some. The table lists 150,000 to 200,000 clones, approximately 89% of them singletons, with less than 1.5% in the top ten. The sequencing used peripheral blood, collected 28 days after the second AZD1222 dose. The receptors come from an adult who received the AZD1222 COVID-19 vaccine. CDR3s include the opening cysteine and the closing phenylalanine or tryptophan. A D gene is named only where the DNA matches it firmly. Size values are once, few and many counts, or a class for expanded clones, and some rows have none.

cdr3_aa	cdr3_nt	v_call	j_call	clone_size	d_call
CASSLSLSNQPQHF	TGTGCCAGCAGTTTATCACTTAGCAATCAGCCCCAGCATTTT	TRBV28	TRBJ1-5	.	.
CASSLYAGHSPLHF	TGTGCCAGCAGCTTATACGCGGGGCATTCACCCCTCCACTTT	TRBV7-9	TRBJ1-6	.	.
CASSRTGAPSGGYTF	TGTGCCAGCAGTAGGACAGGCGCCCCTTCCGGGGGCTACACCTTC	TRBV27	TRBJ1-2	.	TRBD1
CASSRDIYQPQHF	TGTGCCAGCAGTCGGGACATTTATCAGCCCCAGCATTTT	TRBV27	TRBJ1-5	.	.
CATSDKTANQPQHF	TGTGCCACCAGTGACAAGACAGCTAATCAGCCCCAGCATTTT	TRBV24-1	TRBJ1-5	.	.
CASSHELASYSYEQYF	TGTGCCAGCAGCCATGAACTGGCTAGTTATTCCTACGAGCAGTACTTC	TRBV5-4	TRBJ2-7	.	.
CASSLGLGNTIYF	TGTGCCAGCAGCCTCGGGCTTGGAAACACCATATATTTT	TRBV7-9	TRBJ1-3	.	.
CASSQDEGGRGYTF	TGTGCCAGCAGCCAAGATGAGGGGGGCCGGGGCTACACCTTC	TRBV14	TRBJ1-2	once	.
CASSLQGTNYGYTF	TGTGCCAGCAGCCTACAGGGGACTAACTATGGCTACACCTTC	TRBV9	TRBJ1-2	.	TRBD1
CASSLLQGAYEQYF	TGTGCCAGCAGTTTATTACAGGGGGCTTACGAGCAGTACTTC	TRBV28	TRBJ2-7	.	TRBD1
CASSPLISPESPLHF	TGTGCCAGCTCACCACTCATATCACCAGAGTCACCCCTCCACTTT	TRBV18	TRBJ1-6	.	.
CASTDIVSNAGELFF	TGTGCCAGCACGGACATTGTTTCAAACGCCGGGGAGCTGTTTTTT	TRBV2	TRBJ2-2	once	.
CSVVGGHFSTDTQYF	TGCAGCGTTGTGGGGGGTCACTTCAGCACAGATACGCAGTATTTT	TRBV29-1	TRBJ2-3	.	.
CASSAAQQGAYEQYF	TGTGCCAGCAGCGCTGCGCAACAGGGAGCCTACGAGCAGTACTTC	TRBV14	TRBJ2-7	once	.
CASSPDRVNGYTF	TGTGCCAGCAGCCCGGACAGGGTAAATGGCTACACCTTC	TRBV3-1/TRBV3-2	TRBJ1-2	.	TRBD1
CASSSSSGRKEELFF	TGTGCCAGCAGCTCCTCTAGCGGGAGGAAGGAGGAGCTGTTTTTT	TRBV9	TRBJ2-2	.	TRBD2
CASSPAPAKVMNTEAFF	TGTGCCAGCAGCCCCGCCCCCGCAAAGGTCATGAACACTGAAGCTTTCTTT	TRBV6-2/TRBV6-3	TRBJ1-1	.	.
CASSLSSGGSYNEQFF	TGTGCCAGCAGCTTATCTTCCGGGGGCTCCTACAATGAGCAGTTCTTC	TRBV7-3	TRBJ2-1	.	.
CASNILGGAGANVLTF	TGTGCCAGTAACATCCTTGGGGGGGCTGGGGCCAACGTCCTGACTTTC	TRBV19	TRBJ2-6	few	TRBD2
CAPRYGGWQETQYF	TGTGCCCCCCGGTATGGCGGGTGGCAAGAGACCCAGTACTTC	TRBV24-1	TRBJ2-5	.	.
CASNFLGGGLNTEAFF	TGTGCCAGCAATTTCCTCGGGGGGGGGTTGAACACTGAAGCTTTCTTT	TRBV27	TRBJ1-1	few	.
CASSQVDGQGIYEQYF	TGCGCCAGCAGCCAAGTTGACGGACAGGGGATCTACGAGCAGTACTTC	TRBV4-1	TRBJ2-7	.	TRBD1
CAIKGGREAFF	TGTGCCATCAAGGGGGGGCGCGAAGCTTTCTTT	TRBV10-3	TRBJ1-1	.	.
CASSLGLASGNEQFF	TGTGCCAGCTCATTGGGACTAGCCTCGGGGAATGAGCAGTTCTTC	TRBV18	TRBJ2-1	once	TRBD2